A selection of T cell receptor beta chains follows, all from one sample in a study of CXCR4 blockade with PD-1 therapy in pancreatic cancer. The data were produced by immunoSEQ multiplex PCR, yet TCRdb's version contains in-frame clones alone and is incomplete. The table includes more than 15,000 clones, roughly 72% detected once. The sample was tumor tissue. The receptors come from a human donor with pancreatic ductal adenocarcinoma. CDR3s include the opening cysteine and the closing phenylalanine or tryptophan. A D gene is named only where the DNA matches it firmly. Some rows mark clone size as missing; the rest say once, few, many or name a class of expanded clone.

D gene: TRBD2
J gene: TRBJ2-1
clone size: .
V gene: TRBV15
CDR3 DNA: TGTGCCACCAGCAGAGATACCCCTCAACTACTAGCGGGGAAATACAATGAGCAGTTCTTC
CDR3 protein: CATSRDTPQLLAGKYNEQFF

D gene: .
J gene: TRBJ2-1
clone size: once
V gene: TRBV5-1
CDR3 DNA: TGCGCCAGCAAACGGCTCAGCTCCTACAATGAGCAGTTCTTC
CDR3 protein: CASKRLSSYNEQFF

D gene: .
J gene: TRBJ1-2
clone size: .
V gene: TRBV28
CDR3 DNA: TGTGCCAGCAGTTTCTCGAGGGACTATGGCTACACCTTC
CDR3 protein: CASSFSRDYGYTF

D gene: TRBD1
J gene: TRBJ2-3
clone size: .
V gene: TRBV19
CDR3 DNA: TGTGCCAGTAGTATAGTTGTCAGGGGGAGAACAGATACGCAGTATTTT
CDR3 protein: CASSIVVRGRTDTQYF

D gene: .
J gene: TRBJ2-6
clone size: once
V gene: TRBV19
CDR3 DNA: TGTGCCAGTAGTCTTAGCTTACAGGGAACTGGGGCCAACGTCCTGACTTTC
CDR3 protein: CASSLSLQGTGANVLTF

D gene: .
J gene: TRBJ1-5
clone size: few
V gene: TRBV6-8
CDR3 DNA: TGTGCCAGCAGTATCTCCGCGGGGGTGGCTAGGCAGCCCCAGCATTTT
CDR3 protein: CASSISAGVARQPQHF

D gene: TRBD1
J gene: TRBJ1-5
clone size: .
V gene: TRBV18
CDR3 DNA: TGTGCCAGCTCACGGACAGGGGCTAGCAATCAGCCCCAGCATTTT
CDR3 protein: CASSRTGASNQPQHF

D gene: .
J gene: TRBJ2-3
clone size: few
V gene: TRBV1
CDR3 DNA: TGCGCCAGCAGCCAAATTGGCGGGGTTGGAGCAGATACGCAGTATTTT
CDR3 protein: CASSQIGGVGADTQYF

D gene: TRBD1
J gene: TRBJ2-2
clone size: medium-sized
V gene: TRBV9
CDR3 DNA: TGTGCCAGCAGCGCAGGGACAGATAACACCGGGGAGCTGTTTTTT
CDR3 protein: CASSAGTDNTGELFF

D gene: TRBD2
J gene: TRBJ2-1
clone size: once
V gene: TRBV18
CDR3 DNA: TGTGCCAGCTCGGTCCTCGAGCGGGAGGAGCAGTTCTTC
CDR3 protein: CASSVLEREEQFF

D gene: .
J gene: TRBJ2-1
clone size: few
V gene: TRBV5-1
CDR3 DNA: TGCGCCAGCAGCTTGATACAGGGGAGGAATGAGCAGTTCTTC
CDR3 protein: CASSLIQGRNEQFF

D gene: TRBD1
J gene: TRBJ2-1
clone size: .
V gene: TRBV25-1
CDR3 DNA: TGTGCCAGCAGTCGCCCCCGGGACAGTCTTGACAATGAGCAGTTCTTC
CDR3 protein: CASSRPRDSLDNEQFF

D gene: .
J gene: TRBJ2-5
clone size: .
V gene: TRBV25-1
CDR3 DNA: TGTGCCAGCAGTGAATTTCAGGGGCAAGAGACCCAGTACTTC
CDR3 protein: CASSEFQGQETQYF

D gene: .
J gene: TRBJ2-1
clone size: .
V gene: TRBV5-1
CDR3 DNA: TGCGCCAGCAGCTTGGATTCAGACTCCTACAATGAGCAGTTCTTC
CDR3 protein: CASSLDSDSYNEQFF

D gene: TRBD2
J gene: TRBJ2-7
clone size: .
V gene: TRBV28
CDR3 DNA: TGTGCCAGCAGCTTCGCGGGAACTAGCGGGAGCTCGCACGAGCAGTACTTC
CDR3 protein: CASSFAGTSGSSHEQYF

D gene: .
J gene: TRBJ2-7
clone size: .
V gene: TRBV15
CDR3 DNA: TGTGCCACCAGCGCCATCGGTTTTTCGGGGGAGCAGTACTTC
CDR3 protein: CATSAIGFSGEQYF

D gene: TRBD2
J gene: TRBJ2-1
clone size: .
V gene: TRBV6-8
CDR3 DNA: TGTGCCAGCAGTTACTCTGGACTAGCTATCGGAGTGGATGAGCAGTTCTTC
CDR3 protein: CASSYSGLAIGVDEQFF

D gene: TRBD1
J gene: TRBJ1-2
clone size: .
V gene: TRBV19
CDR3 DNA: TGTGCCAGTAGTATGATTGACAGGGGGCCAATTGGCTACACCTTC
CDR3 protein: CASSMIDRGPIGYTF

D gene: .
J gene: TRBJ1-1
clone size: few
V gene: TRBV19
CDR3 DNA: TGTGCCAGTAGTATTTCCCGGAACACTGAAGCTTTCTTT
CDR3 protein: CASSISRNTEAFF

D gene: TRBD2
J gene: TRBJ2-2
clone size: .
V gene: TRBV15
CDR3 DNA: TGTGCCACCAGCAGAGGTAGCGGGAGGGACACCGGGGAGCTGTTTTTT
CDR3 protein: CATSRGSGRDTGELFF

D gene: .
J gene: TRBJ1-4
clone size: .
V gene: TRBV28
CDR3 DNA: TGTGCCAGCGGGGGGCCACTTGGGACTAATGAAAAACTGTTTTTT
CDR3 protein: CASGGPLGTNEKLFF

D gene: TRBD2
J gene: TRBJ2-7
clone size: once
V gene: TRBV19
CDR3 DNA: TGTGCCAGTTCCGGGACTAGCGGGAGAGGGGGCGGCGAGCAGTACTTC
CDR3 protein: CASSGTSGRGGGEQYF

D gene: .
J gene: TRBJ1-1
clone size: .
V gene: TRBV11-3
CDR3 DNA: TGTGCCAGCAGCTTAGGCGGCGGGAACACTGAAGCTTTCTTT
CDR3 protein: CASSLGGGNTEAFF

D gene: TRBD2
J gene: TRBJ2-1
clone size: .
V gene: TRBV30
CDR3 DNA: TGTGCCTGGAGTGTAACCGGGACTAGCGGGAGTGATGAGCAGTTCTTC
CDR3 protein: CAWSVTGTSGSDEQFF

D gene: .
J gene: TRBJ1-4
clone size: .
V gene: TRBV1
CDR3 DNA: TGCGCCAGCAAACCTTGGACATTTACTAATGAAAAACTGTTTTTT
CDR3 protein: CASKPWTFTNEKLFF

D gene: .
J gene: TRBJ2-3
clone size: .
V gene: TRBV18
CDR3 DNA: TGTGCCAGCTCACCACCAAGGCTAGCGCGAGATACGCAGTATTTT
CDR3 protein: CASSPPRLARDTQYF

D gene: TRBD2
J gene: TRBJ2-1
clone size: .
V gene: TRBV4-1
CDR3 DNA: TGCGCCAGCAGCCAAGAGGGACTAGCGGCCAGATACAATGAGCAGTTCTTC
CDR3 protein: CASSQEGLAARYNEQFF

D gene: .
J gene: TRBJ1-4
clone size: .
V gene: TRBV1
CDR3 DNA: TGCGCCAGCAGCCAAGATTGGACAGCCTTTAATGAAAAACTGTTTTTT
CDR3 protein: CASSQDWTAFNEKLFF

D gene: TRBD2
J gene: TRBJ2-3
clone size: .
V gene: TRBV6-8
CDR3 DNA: TGTGCCAGCAGTCCCAATCCTAGCGGGGGCACAGATACGCAGTATTTT
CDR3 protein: CASSPNPSGGTDTQYF

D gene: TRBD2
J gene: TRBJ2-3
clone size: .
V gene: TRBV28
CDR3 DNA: TGTGCCAGCAGTCTAGCGGGGGGCACAGATACGCAGTATTTT
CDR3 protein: CASSLAGGTDTQYF

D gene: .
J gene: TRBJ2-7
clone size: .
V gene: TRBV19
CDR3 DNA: TGTGCCAGTAGTCCCCTTAATGACGCCCAATACGAGCAGTACTTC
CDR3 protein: CASSPLNDAQYEQYF

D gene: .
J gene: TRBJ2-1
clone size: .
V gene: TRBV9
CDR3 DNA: TGTGCCAGCAGCGTAGCCTCGGGACGTAGCTCCTACAATGAGCAGTTCTTC
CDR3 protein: CASSVASGRSSYNEQFF

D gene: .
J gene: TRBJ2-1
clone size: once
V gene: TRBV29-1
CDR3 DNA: TGCAGCGTTGAAGGGAAGGCAGGGTCCTTCCGAAGTGAGCAGTTCTTC
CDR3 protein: CSVEGKAGSFRSEQFF

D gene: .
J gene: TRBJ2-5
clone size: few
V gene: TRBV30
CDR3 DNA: TGTGCCTGGAGTGTAGGGCAGGGACTTCAAGAGACCCAGTACTTC
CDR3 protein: CAWSVGQGLQETQYF

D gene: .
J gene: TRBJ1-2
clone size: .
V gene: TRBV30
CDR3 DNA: TGTGCCTGGAGCTCGTCAGGCTGGGCCTACACCTTC
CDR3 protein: CAWSSSGWAYTF

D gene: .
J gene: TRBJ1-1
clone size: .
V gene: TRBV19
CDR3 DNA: TGTGCCAGTAGTAGGGGGACTGAAGCTTTCTTT
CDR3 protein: CASSRGTEAFF

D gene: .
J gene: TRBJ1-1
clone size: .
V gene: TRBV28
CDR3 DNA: TGTGCTCTGGCAGGGGCACTGGGTGGAGCTCAGAACACTGAAGCTTTCTTT
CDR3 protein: CALAGALGGAQNTEAFF

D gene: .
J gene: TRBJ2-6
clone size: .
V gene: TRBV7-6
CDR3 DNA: TGTGCCAGCAGCCGTAGCGGCAGTGGGGCCAACGTCCTGACTTTC
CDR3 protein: CASSRSGSGANVLTF

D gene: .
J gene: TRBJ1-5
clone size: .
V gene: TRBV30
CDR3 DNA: TGTGCCTGGAGTGGGACAGGCAATCAGCCCCAGCATTTT
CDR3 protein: CAWSGTGNQPQHF

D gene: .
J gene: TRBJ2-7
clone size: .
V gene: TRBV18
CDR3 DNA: TGTGCCAGCTCACCACGTTTACCTAGAGGGTCCTACGAGCAGTACTTC
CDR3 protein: CASSPRLPRGSYEQYF

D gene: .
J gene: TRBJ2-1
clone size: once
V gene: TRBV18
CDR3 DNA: TGTGCCAGCTCACCACCCGGGGCCCCCCGGACCGGGAGTGGCGATGAGCAGTTCTTC
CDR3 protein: CASSPPGAPRTGSGDEQFF

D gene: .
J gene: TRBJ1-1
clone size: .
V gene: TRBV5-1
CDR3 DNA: TGCGCCAGCAGCCCCGGAACTGGGGAGAACACTGAAGCTTTCTTT
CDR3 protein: CASSPGTGENTEAFF

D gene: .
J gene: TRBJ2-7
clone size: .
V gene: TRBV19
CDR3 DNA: TGTGCCAGTAACAGCTTACGGGAGAGCTCCTGGGACGAGCAGTACTTC
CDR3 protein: CASNSLRESSWDEQYF